A selection of T cell receptor beta chains follows, all from one sample in a study of shared clonotypes between healthy human individuals. Sequencing was performed with immunoSEQ multiplex PCR; in TCRdb, only in-frame clones are kept and a portion is missing. The sample has 800,000 to 950,000 clones, 96% seen once. The sequenced sample consisted of naive CD8+ T cells sorted from blood. These receptors were obtained from a young man in good health. Each CDR3 is given with its conserved first and last residue. Each record gives: J gene, V gene, CDR3 protein.

J: TRBJ1-2
V: TRBV7-9
CDR3: CASSLEAKGNYGYTF

J: TRBJ1-4
V: TRBV28
CDR3: CASSSTGGTNEKLFF

J: TRBJ2-3
V: TRBV6-1
CDR3: CASSEWREASTDTQYF

J: TRBJ2-7
V: TRBV2
CDR3: CAMAGRNYEQYF

J: TRBJ1-1
V: TRBV5-1
CDR3: CASSLGQGWATEAFF

J: TRBJ2-7
V: TRBV7-9
CDR3: CASSRPSDSYEQYF

J: TRBJ2-7
V: TRBV19
CDR3: CASSIVSETLYF

J: TRBJ2-7
V: TRBV11-2
CDR3: CASSLGQGDYEQYF

J: TRBJ1-1
V: TRBV27
CDR3: CASTGTGYGSQAFF

J: TRBJ2-1
V: TRBV2
CDR3: CASSDGSYNEQFF

J: TRBJ2-1
V: TRBV7-9
CDR3: CASSLTSVSQYEQFF

J: TRBJ2-1
V: TRBV7-9
CDR3: CASSQAGLANNEQFF

J: TRBJ1-1
V: TRBV25-1
CDR3: CASIPAGLPGTEAFF

J: TRBJ2-3
V: TRBV7-6
CDR3: CASSLDGGNTQYF

J: TRBJ2-1
V: TRBV4-1
CDR3: CASRPAEGAGPSYNEQFF

J: TRBJ2-1
V: TRBV10-3
CDR3: CAISERITGSGGYNEQFF

J: TRBJ2-7
V: TRBV27
CDR3: CASSFSQGARPYEQYF

J: TRBJ2-7
V: TRBV5-6
CDR3: CASSLGVTGEQYF

J: TRBJ2-3
V: TRBV6-1
CDR3: CATCRRESTDTQYF

J: TRBJ2-1
V: TRBV29-1
CDR3: CSVLGLAGDRYNEQFF

J: TRBJ1-1
V: TRBV15
CDR3: CATRARSDTEAFF

J: TRBJ2-7
V: TRBV7-9
CDR3: CASSRASYEQYF

J: TRBJ2-1
V: TRBV5-1
CDR3: CASSINRGGNEQFF

J: TRBJ1-4
V: TRBV6-5
CDR3: CASSYSGGRTNEKLFF

J: TRBJ2-7
V: TRBV11-2
CDR3: CASSSGTLALYEQYF

J: TRBJ1-1
V: TRBV6-5
CDR3: CASSYTRGSEAFF

J: TRBJ2-1
V: TRBV23-1
CDR3: CASSQALRSPYVEQFF

J: TRBJ1-5
V: TRBV28
CDR3: CASSSSDGGQPQHF

J: TRBJ2-3
V: TRBV7-8
CDR3: CASSLPETGSTDTQYF

J: TRBJ1-5
V: TRBV27
CDR3: CASSSVPRGNQPQHF

J: TRBJ2-7
V: TRBV13
CDR3: CASSAGTGSYEQYF

J: TRBJ2-6
V: TRBV2
CDR3: CASRVYRGRGDSGANVLTF

J: TRBJ1-5
V: TRBV4-1
CDR3: CASSQDGLGDQPQHF

J: TRBJ2-7
V: TRBV7-2
CDR3: CASSLGLTAHYEQYF

J: TRBJ2-5
V: TRBV4-1
CDR3: CASSRGERETQYF

J: TRBJ1-1
V: TRBV30
CDR3: CAWNTGINTEAFF

J: TRBJ1-3
V: TRBV27
CDR3: CASSTWTAGNTIYF

J: TRBJ2-7
V: TRBV29-1
CDR3: CSVAFIRDRTDEQYF

J: TRBJ1-1
V: TRBV7-8
CDR3: CASSLVQGGTEAFF

J: TRBJ1-2
V: TRBV7-2
CDR3: CASSLDSYGYTF

J: TRBJ1-5
V: TRBV7-2
CDR3: CASSLWGGDQPQHF

J: TRBJ2-7
V: TRBV21-1
CDR3: CASSRGGSPLYEQYF

J: TRBJ1-3
V: TRBV6-1
CDR3: CASSEEQGSGNTIYF

J: TRBJ2-7
V: TRBV27
CDR3: CASSLSLGKTYEQYF

J: TRBJ2-3
V: TRBV11-2
CDR3: CASSLGRDSLVSQYF

J: TRBJ2-2
V: TRBV28
CDR3: CASGYNSRVANTGELFF

J: TRBJ2-2
V: TRBV4-3
CDR3: CASSQKDSQTGELFF

J: TRBJ2-7
V: TRBV4-2
CDR3: CASSRLLSGGPSDEQYF

J: TRBJ1-5
V: TRBV9
CDR3: CASSQGTRNQPQHF

J: TRBJ2-1
V: TRBV7-2
CDR3: CASRRQGAFNEQFF

J: TRBJ1-2
V: TRBV29-1
CDR3: CSVRGDYGYTF

J: TRBJ2-3
V: TRBV27
CDR3: CASLGTDTQYF

J: TRBJ2-1
V: TRBV6-1
CDR3: CASSTSGRLNEQFF

J: TRBJ1-5
V: TRBV5-6
CDR3: CASRNTIQHF

J: TRBJ2-7
V: TRBV19
CDR3: CASSTWERRYEQYF

J: TRBJ2-7
V: TRBV7-9
CDR3: CASSPRWDRGYEQYF

J: TRBJ2-1
V: TRBV5-1
CDR3: CASSARDRGFNEQFF

J: TRBJ1-5
V: TRBV28
CDR3: CASSSAMTGLNQPQHF

J: TRBJ1-1
V: TRBV5-4
CDR3: CASSLDRGLIAFF